The following is a T cell receptor beta chain sequence with its context. The data stem from a study of blood T cell repertoires in COVID-19. Overall study context: Sources were T cells, B-cell-depleted T cells, or PBMCs; the material itself was cDNA or gDNA.

Original data processing: By means of reference gene primer amplification, nucleated cell counts were estimated. Some clones are missing from TCRdb's copy, which holds only in-frame ones; the method was immunoSEQ multiplex PCR. V and J calls and clone size are as listed in that table; D and trimming were resolved from the DNA. The sample lists just over 300,000 clones, around 89% seen once, with 3.5% to 4.5% in the top ten. The receptor was derived from a woman aged 18-29 years with acute COVID-19. What was sequenced was PBMCs or T cells enriched from blood (not recorded which).

This CDR3 reads CASSWGEGTEAFF. CDR3 bases: TGTGCCAGCAGTTGGGGGGAAGGGACTGAAGCTTTCTTT. This chain joins TRBV27 and TRBJ1-1; tentative D call: TRBD1 (5 bases). The CDR3 is 13 residues long. The V and J ends lost 4 bases and 5 bases respectively, with 11 bases between them. Germline CDR1 MNHEY, CDR2 SMNVEV (reference sequence).